Following are 30 T cell receptor beta chains from one sample sequenced in a study of cytomegalovirus exposure and HLA in healthy donors. Generated by immunoSEQ multiplex PCR, the TCRdb table keeps only in-frame clones and is missing some. The sample has about 180,000 clones, 85% to 90% seen once; the top ten hold about 1.5%. Sequencing used PBMCs. The receptors stem from a woman aged 25 to 39 in good health and CMV-seronegative.

V and J are TRBV4-3 and TRBJ2-1; D unclear. Trimming removed 1 base from V and 8 bases from J, with 9 bases in between. This CDR3 is 13 amino acids long. The germline V gene encodes CDR1 LGHNA and CDR2 YSLEER. CDR3 region: CASSQVKRDEQFF. CDR3 DNA sequence: TGCGCCAGCAGCCAAGTTAAGCGCGATGAGCAGTTCTTC.

V and J are TRBV4-2 and TRBJ2-3; 12 bases fit TRBD2. V lost 4 bases to trimming and J lost 2 bases; unmatched junction nucleotides: 4. Germline CDR1 and CDR2: LGHNA and YNFKEQ. The CDR3 runs 16 residues. The CDR3 DNA follows: TGTGCCAGCAGCCTCCGGACTAGCGGGGACACAGATACGCAGTATTTT. Translated, it gives CASSLRTSGDTDTQYF.

V and J are TRBV6-5 and TRBJ2-3, with TRBD2 as a possible D gene (7 bases). The CDR3 is 13 amino acids. Trimming stripped 8 bases from V and 5 bases from J, with 14 bases between. The germline CDR1 and CDR2 sequences are MNHEY and SVGAGI. CDR3 nucleotides: TGTGCCAGCGGAGGAGGGGGGGTAGATACGCAGTATTTT. Translated, it gives CASGGGGVDTQYF.

This chain uses TRBV2 with TRBJ2-7; D may be TRBD1 (6 bases). The CDR3 covers 15 residues. CDR1 and CDR2 from the germline V gene are SNHLY and FYNNEI. Deletions cut 0 bases from V and 5 bases from J, with 14 bases between. CDR3 in amino acids: CASSEAYREVHEQYF. CDR3 coding DNA: TGTGCCAGCAGTGAAGCCTACAGGGAAGTCCACGAGCAGTACTTC.

The J gene is TRBJ1-6, the V gene TRBV6-5; D may be TRBD1 (5 bases). The CDR3 totals 13 residues. V lost 7 bases and J 8 bases, leaving 12 bases between the germline ends. Germline V gene sequence: CDR1 MNHEY, CDR2 SVGAGI. The CDR3 bases are TGTGCCAGCAATCAGGGTTTTGATTCACCCCTCCACTTT. Residues: CASNQGFDSPLHF.

V gene TRBV4-3 combines with J gene TRBJ1-3; 9 positions agree with TRBD1. Germline-derived CDR1 and CDR2 are LGHNA and YSLEER. With V trimmed by 3 bases and J by 0 bases, 6 bases remained unmatched. This CDR3 is built from 17 residues. This CDR3 is CASSHGTGHDSGNTIYF. CDR3 nucleotide sequence: TGCGCCAGCAGCCATGGGACAGGGCATGACTCTGGAAACACCATATATTTT.

The V and J genes are TRBV7-2 and TRBJ2-5; D gene uncertain. CDR1 is SGHTA and CDR2 is FQGNSA in the germline V gene. The CDR3 contains 15 residues. Trimming took off 3 bases at V and 2 bases at J, with 13 bases between the two ends. The CDR3 protein is CASSFRVAEQETQYF. CDR3 DNA: TGTGCCAGCAGCTTCCGGGTGGCGGAACAAGAGACCCAGTACTTC.

The CDR3 DNA sequence: TGTGCCAGCAGTGAAGGACTTAGCAATCAGCCCCAGCATTTT. This sequence encodes CASSEGLSNQPQHF. The V gene is TRBV2, the J gene TRBJ1-5; D call uncertain. Trimming cost V 1 base and J 0 bases, with 4 bases left between them. Germline CDR1 and CDR2: SNHLY and FYNNEI. CDR3 size: 14 residues.

The CDR3 is CASSPPTGYTEAFF. The DNA for the CDR3 is TGTGCCAGCAGTCCACCTACAGGGTACACTGAAGCTTTCTTT. The rearrangement uses TRBV27 and TRBJ1-1; possible D gene TRBD1, 6 bases. V shed 5 bases and J shed 3 bases, with 13 bases lying between them. The CDR3 length is 14 residues. Germline V gene sequence: CDR1 MNHEY, CDR2 SMNVEV (reference sequence).

The gene calls are TRBV5-1 and TRBJ1-6, with 8 bases matching TRBD1. V lost 5 bases, J lost 2 bases, and 9 bases stayed unmatched. Germline V gives CDR1 SGHRS, CDR2 YFSETQ. CDR3 length: 17 residues. The CDR3 here is CASSSGQGGTYNSPLHF. CDR3 DNA: TGCGCCAGCAGTTCTGGACAGGGAGGAACCTATAATTCACCCCTCCACTTT. The whole variable domain, remainder taken from reference TRBV5-1 and TRBJ1-6, is KAGVTQTPRYLIKTRGQQVTLSCSPISGHRSVSWYQQTPGQGLQFLFEYFSETQRNKGNFPGRFSGRQFSNSRSEMNVSTLELGDSALYLCASSSGQGGTYNSPLHFGNGTRLTVT.

The CDR3 DNA follows: TGTGCCAGCAGTTACTCCGGGTCCACAATTTACACTGAAGCTTTCTTT. It translates to CASSYSGSTIYTEAFF. The chain is built from TRBV6-5 and TRBJ1-1; D remains ambiguous. Trimming took 0 bases from V and 3 from J, leaving 14 bases between them. CDR3 length: 16 amino acids. CDR1 is MNHEY, CDR2 SVGAGI, per germline.

The table lists this clone with a count of one. The rearrangement joins TRBV6-1 to TRBJ1-5; D possibly corresponds to TRBD1 (5 bases). The germline gives CDR1 MNHNS, CDR2 SASEGT. V lost 3 bases to trimming and J lost 3 bases, with 9 bases between them. This CDR3 is 14 amino acids long. The CDR3 region has the DNA TGTGCCAGCAGTGATACCAGGGTCAATCAGCCCCAGCATTTT. Protein product: CASSDTRVNQPQHF.

The chain combines TRBV5-6 with TRBJ2-7, with D maybe TRBD2 (5 bases). The germline gives CDR1 SGHDT, CDR2 YYEEEE. The CDR3 runs 15 residues. Trimming took off 2 bases at V and 1 base at J, with 13 bases between the two ends. CDR3 coding DNA: TGTGCCAGCAGCTTTGTCTGGCGGGCGTCCTACGAGCAGTACTTC. Translation: CASSFVWRASYEQYF.

The rearrangement joins TRBV6-5 to TRBJ2-1; 12 bases fit TRBD2. V shed 6 bases and J 6 bases; nucleotides not matched to a gene: 6. There are 15 residues in the CDR3. Germline CDR1 is MNHEY and CDR2 is SVGAGI. CDR3 sequence reads: CASRPSGGASNEQFF. CDR3 nucleotides: TGTGCCAGCAGACCTAGCGGGGGGGCCAGCAATGAGCAGTTCTTC.

In the case of this clone: An end of the junction differs from the germline gene, which may be a read error. V gene TRBV15 combines with J gene TRBJ1-2; perhaps TRBD1 as D (5 bases). There are 12 residues in the CDR3. CDR1 is LNHNV, CDR2 YYDKDF, per germline (reference sequence). The CDR3 is CATSRAGGGHTF. The CDR3 DNA reads TGTGCCACCAGCAGGGCCGGGGGTGGCCACACCTTC.

J is TRBJ1-2 and V is TRBV6-5; perhaps TRBD1 as D (6 bases). Trimming cost V 0 bases and J 5 bases, with 13 bases left between them. This CDR3 is 15 amino acids long. Germline V lookup: CDR1 MNHEY, CDR2 SVGAGI. As DNA, the CDR3 is TGTGCCAGCAGTTACTCTCCGGGGGGGCTTTATGGCTACACCTTC. The encoded protein is CASSYSPGGLYGYTF.

The chain couples TRBV4-3 to TRBJ2-1, with D possibly matching TRBD2 (6 bases). Trimming shortened V by 1 base and J by 10 bases, and 14 bases separated the two germline ends. Germline V gene lookup returns CDR1 LGHNA and CDR2 YSLEER. This CDR3 has 14 amino acids. This chain's CDR3 is CASSQGRASGEQFF. In DNA, the CDR3 is TGCGCCAGCAGCCAAGGGAGGGCCAGTGGGGAGCAGTTCTTC.

The chain uses TRBV5-1 and TRBJ2-2; TRBD1 aligns across 7 bases. Germline CDR1 and CDR2: SGHRS and YFSETQ. The CDR3 extends over 17 amino acids. J was trimmed by 7 bases and V by 4 bases; bases with no gene match: 16. CDR3 loop: CASSLQPTGDLSGELFF. The CDR3 bases are TGCGCCAGCAGCCTACAGCCTACAGGGGATCTCAGCGGGGAGCTGTTTTTT. Combining the CDR3 with reference TRBV5-1 and TRBJ2-2 gives the whole variable domain KAGVTQTPRYLIKTRGQQVTLSCSPISGHRSVSWYQQTPGQGLQFLFEYFSETQRNKGNFPGRFSGRQFSNSRSEMNVSTLELGDSALYLCASSLQPTGDLSGELFFGEGSRLTVL.

The gene calls are TRBV10-3 and TRBJ1-2, with TRBD1 identical over 7 bases. CDR3 size: 14 residues. V lost 8 bases, J lost 6 bases, and 12 bases stayed unmatched. CDR1 and CDR2 from the germline V gene are ENHRY and SYGVKD. As DNA, the CDR3 is TGTGCCATCGGATACCGGGACAGCTTAAATGGCTACACCTTC. It yields the protein CAIGYRDSLNGYTF.

The genes are TRBV18 and TRBJ1-5; D gene unclear. This CDR3 comprises 14 residues. The V gene's germline CDR1 is KGHSH and CDR2 LQKENI. The V gene lost 2 bases and the J gene lost 4 bases, with 9 bases spanning the gap. The CDR3 DNA sequence: TGTGCCAGCTCACCAGACTTTGGTAATCAGCCCCAGCATTTT. It codes for CASSPDFGNQPQHF.

The chain combines TRBV27 with TRBJ1-6; D is possibly TRBD1 (5 bases). The V gene lost 6 bases and the J gene lost 3 bases, with 18 bases spanning the gap. The CDR3 is made up of 17 amino acids. The V gene's germline CDR1 is MNHEY and CDR2 SMNVEV (reference sequence). The DNA of the CDR3 is TGTGCCAGCAGGCCGGGGAGGGACGCCTTCTATAATTCACCCCTCCACTTT. Translating it yields CASRPGRDAFYNSPLHF.

This chain links TRBV2 with TRBJ2-6; a weak D match, TRBD2 (5 bases). V lost 10 bases to trimming and J lost 0 bases, with 10 bases between them. Germline V gene data show CDR1 as SNHLY and CDR2 as FYNNEI. The CDR3 covers 14 residues. CDR3 bases: TGTGCCACGAAAGGGAGCTCTGGGGCCAACGTCCTGACTTTC. This encodes CATKGSSGANVLTF.

This chain uses TRBV5-6 with TRBJ2-1, with 8 bases aligning to TRBD1. Unmatched junction bases numbered 11, after V lost 3 bases and J lost 3 bases. CDR3 size: 17 residues. Germline V gene data show CDR1 as SGHDT and CDR2 as YYEEEE. CDR3 DNA sequence: TGTGCCAGCAGCTCGAGGGAAAGGGACAGGTTCTACAATGAGCAGTTCTTC. Protein: CASSSRERDRFYNEQFF.

The V call is TRBV19, the J call TRBJ2-6; 10 bases match TRBD2. The V segment lost 8 bases and the J segment 0 bases; nucleotides outside the gene matches: 4. The CDR3 has 16 amino acids. CDR1 is LNHDA, CDR2 SQIVND, per germline (reference sequence). Here the CDR3 reads CASEREGLSGANVLTF. The CDR3 DNA reads TGTGCCAGTGAGCGGGAGGGACTCTCTGGGGCCAACGTCCTGACTTTC.

The chain links TRBV4-1 to TRBJ1-1; D call uncertain. The V gene's germline CDR1 is MGHRA and CDR2 YSYEKL. The V and J ends lost 5 bases and 2 bases respectively, with 12 bases between them. CDR3 size: 14 residues. The CDR3 region is CASSSVGSNTEAFF. Here the CDR3 DNA reads TGCGCCAGCAGCTCAGTCGGGAGTAACACTGAAGCTTTCTTT.

The chain uses TRBV6-1 and TRBJ1-1, with a tentative D call TRBD1 (6 bases). Germline V gene data show CDR1 as MNHNS and CDR2 as SASEGT. CDR3 length equals 15 residues. V was trimmed by 3 bases and J by 6 bases, leaving 17 bases between them. CDR3 coding DNA: TGTGCCAGCAGTGATGGTGGTGGGGGCCGGTCTGAAGCTTTCTTT. The encoded protein is CASSDGGGGRSEAFF.

The J gene is TRBJ2-7, the V gene TRBV7-7; TRBD1 matches at 8 bases. CDR1 and CDR2 from the germline V gene are SSHAT and FNYEAQ (reference sequence). V shed 5 bases and J 2 bases; nucleotides not matched to a gene: 8. The CDR3 totals 15 residues. The CDR3 nucleotides read TGTGCCAGCAGCCAAGGACAGGGATTCGCCTACGAGCAGTACTTC. Translation gives CASSQGQGFAYEQYF.

In its sample, this clone was seen a few times. The chain recombines TRBV7-8 with TRBJ1-2; 11 bases align to TRBD1. The CDR3 extends over 17 amino acids. From germline, CDR1 is SGHVS and CDR2 FQNEAQ. V dropped 1 base and J dropped 1; count of bases not matched to a gene: 5. CDR3 sequence reads: CASSLGTGGAFNYGYTF. Written as DNA, the CDR3 is TGTGCCAGCAGCTTAGGGACAGGGGGCGCCTTTAACTATGGCTACACCTTC. The full variable domain, its missing parts supplied by reference TRBV7-8 and TRBJ1-2, is GAGVSQSPRYKVAKRGQDVALRCDPISGHVSLFWYQQALGQGPEFLTYFQNEAQLDKSGLPSDRFFAERPEGSVSTLKIQRTQQEDSAVYLCASSLGTGGAFNYGYTFGSGTRLTVV.

J is TRBJ2-5 and V is TRBV6-1, with 7 bases fitting TRBD1. The V and J ends lost 6 bases and 7 bases, in that order; junction bases with no gene match: 14. Germline V lookup: CDR1 MNHNS, CDR2 SASEGT. The CDR3 loop spans 15 amino acids. The CDR3 DNA follows: TGTGCCAGCAGCGAGGGACAGAAAGGTGAAGGGACCCAGTACTTC. Its protein is CASSEGQKGEGTQYF.

The J gene is TRBJ2-3, the V gene TRBV25-1, with TRBD2 identical over 7 bases. There are 16 residues in the CDR3. Germline CDR1 and CDR2: MGHDK and SYGVNS. V trimming: 1 base; J trimming: 1 base; junction bases outside the gene matches: 5. CDR3 bases: TGTGCCAGCAGTGAATTGGCTAGCGGAGGCACAGATACGCAGTATTTT. Translation: CASSELASGGTDTQYF.